The T cell receptor beta chain under discussion was sequenced for a study of blood T cell repertoires in COVID-19. Study information: Sites in the United States, Italy and Spain provided acute and convalescent COVID-19 samples. PBMCs, B-cell-depleted T cells, or T cells provided the cDNA or gDNA that made up the material.

Germline-derived CDR1 and CDR2 are MGHRA and YSYEKL. V lost 0 bases to trimming and J lost 6 bases, with 8 bases between them. The CDR3 sequence is 14 residues long. Original analysis: The assay estimated nucleated cells by amplifying reference gene primers. Sequencing used immunoSEQ multiplex PCR; TCRdb keeps in-frame clones, though not all of them. D and trimming were read from the DNA, whereas the V and J calls and clone size are those reported in that table. The sample contains roughly 120,000 clones, roughly 90% of which appear only once. This sequence was found in a human donor in a cohort sampled during active COVID-19. The chain couples TRBV4-1 to TRBJ1-4, with D perhaps matching TRBD1 (5 bases). The specimen sequenced was peripheral blood. CDR3 bases: TGCGCCAGCAGCCAAGAGCCCAGGGATGAAAAACTGTTTTTT. Residues: CASSQEPRDEKLFF.